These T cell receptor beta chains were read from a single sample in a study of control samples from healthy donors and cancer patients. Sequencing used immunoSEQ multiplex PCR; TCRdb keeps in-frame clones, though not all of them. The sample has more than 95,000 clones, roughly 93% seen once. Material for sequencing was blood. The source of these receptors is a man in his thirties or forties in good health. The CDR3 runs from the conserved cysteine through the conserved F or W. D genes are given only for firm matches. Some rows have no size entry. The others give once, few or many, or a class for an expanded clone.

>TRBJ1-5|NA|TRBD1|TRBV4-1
TGCGCCAGCAGCCAAGCCCAGGGGGCTGAGCCCCAGCATTTT
CASSQAQGAEPQHF
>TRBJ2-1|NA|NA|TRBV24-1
TGTGCCACCAGTTCAGGAGAAGCGAGCTCCTACAATGAGCAGTTCTTC
CATSSGEASSYNEQFF
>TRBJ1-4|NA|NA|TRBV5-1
TGCGCCAGCAGCTTGGGAGATTCTGATTCCGCTGAAAAACTGTTTTTT
CASSLGDSDSAEKLFF
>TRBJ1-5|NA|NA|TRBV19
TGTGCCAGTAGTATAGATGCACAGGGCAATCAGCCCCAGCATTTT
CASSIDAQGNQPQHF
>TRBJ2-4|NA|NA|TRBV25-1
TGTGCCAGCAGTGGGCCCCCCGGGGGTGATGCCAAAAACATTCAGTACTTC
CASSGPPGGDAKNIQYF
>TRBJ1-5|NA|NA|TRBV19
TGTGCCAGTAGTATAAACCCCCCCTCTAGCAATCAGCCCCAGCATTTT
CASSINPPSSNQPQHF
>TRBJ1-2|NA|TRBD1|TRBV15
TGTGCCACCAGCGGACCGGGACAGGGAATCTATGGCTACACCTTC
CATSGPGQGIYGYTF
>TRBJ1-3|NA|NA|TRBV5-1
TGCGCCAGCAGCTTGGAGCGCCGTGGCTCTGGAAACACCATATATTTT
CASSLERRGSGNTIYF
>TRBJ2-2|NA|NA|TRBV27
TGTGCCAGCAGTTTAGGGTCCACCCCCACCGGGGAGCTGTTTTTT
CASSLGSTPTGELFF
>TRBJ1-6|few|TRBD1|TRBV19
TGTGCCACCAAGACAGGGAATCCGAATTCACCCCTCCACTTT
CATKTGNPNSPLHF
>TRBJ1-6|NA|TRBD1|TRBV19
TGTGCCAGTAGTACCAGGGGGCCCCGTACTCCCCTCCACTTT
CASSTRGPRTPLHF
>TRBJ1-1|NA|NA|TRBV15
TGTGCCACCCGTCCGGGATCGAACACTGAAGCTTTCTTT
CATRPGSNTEAFF
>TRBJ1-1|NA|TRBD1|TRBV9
TGTGCCAGCAGCCAAGGACAGGGAGTCCCTGAAGCTTTCTTT
CASSQGQGVPEAFF
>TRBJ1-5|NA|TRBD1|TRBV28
TGTGCCAGCAGCTATAAAAGAGGGGACAGTAGCAATCAGCCCCAGCATTTT
CASSYKRGDSSNQPQHF
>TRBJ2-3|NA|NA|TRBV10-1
TGCGCCAGCAGTGATCCGAGCGCAGATACGCAGTATTTT
CASSDPSADTQYF
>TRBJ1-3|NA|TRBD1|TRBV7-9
TGTGCCAGCAGCTTAGGGGACAGCTCTGGAAACACCATATATTTT
CASSLGDSSGNTIYF
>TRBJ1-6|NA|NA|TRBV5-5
TGTGCCAGCAGGGTAGAGGCAGGGGCAGGTTCACCCCTCCACTTT
CASRVEAGAGSPLHF
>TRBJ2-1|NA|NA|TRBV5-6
TGTGCCAGCAGCTTAGCTAATAGGAATGAGCAGTTCTTC
CASSLANRNEQFF
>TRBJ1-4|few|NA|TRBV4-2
TGTGCCAGCAGCCAAGCCGACGGAACTAATGAAAAACTGTTTTTT
CASSQADGTNEKLFF
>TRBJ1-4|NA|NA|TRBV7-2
TGTGCCAGCAGCTTACCGAGTTCTCGGGTTAATGAAAAACTGTTTTTT
CASSLPSSRVNEKLFF
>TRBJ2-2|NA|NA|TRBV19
TGTGCCAGTAGTATCAACAGGGCCACCGGGGAGCTGTTTTTT
CASSINRATGELFF
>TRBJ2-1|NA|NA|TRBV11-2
TGTGCCAGCAGCGTCCTACAAGGCGTCGAGCAGTTCTTC
CASSVLQGVEQFF
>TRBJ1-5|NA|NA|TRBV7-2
TGTGCCAGCAGCCCCGTGGGGTGGGCCACAGATTATAGCAATCAGCCCCAGCATTTT
CASSPVGWATDYSNQPQHF
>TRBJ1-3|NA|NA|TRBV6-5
TGTGCCAGCGGGAGGCCTTTGCTCTCTGGAAACACCATATATTTT
CASGRPLLSGNTIYF
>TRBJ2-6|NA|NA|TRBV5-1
TGCGCCAGCAGCTTCGGGGGTTCTGGGGCCAACGTCCTGACTTTC
CASSFGGSGANVLTF
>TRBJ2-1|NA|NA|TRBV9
TGTGCCAGCAGCCCCGGGGCGGATGCGGCCTACAATGAGCAGTTCTTC
CASSPGADAAYNEQFF
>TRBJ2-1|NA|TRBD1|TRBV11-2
TGTGCCAGCAGCTTCCGGCCCCCCGGGACAGGGGGCTACAATGAGCAGTTCTTC
CASSFRPPGTGGYNEQFF
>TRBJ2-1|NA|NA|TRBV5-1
TGCGCCAGCAGCTTGGAGGGTAGCACCTACAATGAGCAGTTCTTC
CASSLEGSTYNEQFF
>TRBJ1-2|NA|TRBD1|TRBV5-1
TGCGCCAGCAGCTTGGGCCCAGGGGGTTATGGCTACACCTTC
CASSLGPGGYGYTF
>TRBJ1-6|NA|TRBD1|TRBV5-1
TGCGCCAGCAGCAGGGACAGGATCTATAATTCACCCCTCCACTTT
CASSRDRIYNSPLHF
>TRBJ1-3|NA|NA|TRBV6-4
TGTGCCAGCAGTGACAAACGGGGGCCGGGGGGAAACACCATATATTTT
CASSDKRGPGGNTIYF
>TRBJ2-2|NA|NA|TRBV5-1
TGCGCCAGCAGCCCAAGTTACAGGAACACCGGGGAGCTGTTTTTT
CASSPSYRNTGELFF
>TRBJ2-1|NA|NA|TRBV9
TGTGCCTCCCGACGGGGCAATGAGCAGTTCTTC
CASRRGNEQFF
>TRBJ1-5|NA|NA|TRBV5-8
TGTGCCAGCAGCTTGTGGCTGGGGGCGCAGAGCAATCAGCCCCAGCATTTT
CASSLWLGAQSNQPQHF
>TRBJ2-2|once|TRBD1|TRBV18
TGTGCCAGCTCACCAGACAGGGGGCTCAACACCGGGGAGCTGTTTTTT
CASSPDRGLNTGELFF
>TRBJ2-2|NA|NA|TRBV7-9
TGTGCCAGCAGACCACAGGTGGACCAGGGGGAGCTGTTTTTT
CASRPQVDQGELFF
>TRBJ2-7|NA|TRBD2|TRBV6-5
TGTGCCAGCAAGCGGGGTAGTGTCTACGAGCAGTACTTC
CASKRGSVYEQYF
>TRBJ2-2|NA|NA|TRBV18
TGTGCCAGCTCACCACCAAGCAGGGGGAACACCGGGGAGCTGTTTTTT
CASSPPSRGNTGELFF
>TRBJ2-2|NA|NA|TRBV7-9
TGTGCCAGCAGCCCAGGGTCGAACACCGGGGAGCTGTTTTTT
CASSPGSNTGELFF
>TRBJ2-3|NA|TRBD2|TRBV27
TGTGCCAGCAGCCAGCGGGGGGGCTGGGATACGCAGTATTTT
CASSQRGGWDTQYF
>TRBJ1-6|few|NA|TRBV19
TGTGCCAGTAGTCCTAAGGTGGACGGACGAGGATCACCCCTCCACTTT
CASSPKVDGRGSPLHF
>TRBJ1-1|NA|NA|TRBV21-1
TGTGCCAGCAGCAAAAACTACTCTTGGGGGACTGAAGCTTTCTTT
CASSKNYSWGTEAFF
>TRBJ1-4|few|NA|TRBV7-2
TGTGCCAGCAGCTTAGCCCTTTTGGGAGCGGCTCAACGGAGCAATGAAAAACTGTTTTTT
CASSLALLGAAQRSNEKLFF